This TCR beta chain emerged from a study of blood T cell repertoires in COVID-19. This clone was counted a single time. Germline V gene sequence: CDR1 KGHSH, CDR2 LQKENI. Trimming stripped 1 base from V and 7 bases from J, with 11 bases between. This CDR3 is 13 amino acids long. The assay was immunoSEQ multiplex PCR, and TCRdb's table has in-frame clones only and misses some. The sample holds more than 250,000 clones, about 87% seen once. The TCR was taken from a woman aged 45-59 years with COVID-19, enrolled during active disease. Material: peripheral blood. This sequence joins TRBV18 and TRBJ2-7, with D possibly matching TRBD2 (5 bases). CDR3 sequence: CASSPLDRGEQYF. The CDR3 nucleotides are TGTGCCAGCTCACCACTGGACCGGGGAGAGCAGTACTTC. Combining the CDR3 with reference TRBV18 and TRBJ2-7 gives the whole variable domain NAGVMQNPRHLVRRRGQEARLRCSPMKGHSHVYWYRQLPEEGLKFMVYLQKENIIDESGMPKERFSAEFPKEGPSILRIQQVVRGDSAAYFCASSPLDRGEQYFGPGTRLTVT.